This T cell receptor (beta chain) appears in the sequencing data of a study of blood T cell repertoires in COVID-19. Study information: Sources were T cells, B-cell-depleted T cells, or PBMCs; the material itself was cDNA or gDNA.

Original processing notes: Cell counts per sample came from amplifying reference gene primers. Repertoires were generated with immunoSEQ multiplex PCR, while TCRdb's copy carries only in-frame clones and drops some. V, J and clone size are those of that table, while D and trimming were read from the DNA. Here the sample spans tens of thousands of clones, around nine tenths being singletons. V dropped 3 bases and J dropped 0 bases, with 3 bases sitting between them. CDR1 and CDR2 from the germline V gene are MNHEY and SMNVEV (reference sequence). This CDR3 is 13 amino acids long. The TCR comes from a human donor with active COVID-19. The donor label of this sample is uncertain. The sequenced sample consisted of peripheral blood. The chain links TRBV27 to TRBJ1-5; D gene unclear. The chain's CDR3 is CASSFYSNQPQHF. CDR3 nucleotide sequence: TGTGCCAGCAGTTTTTATAGCAATCAGCCCCAGCATTTT.